The 29 T cell receptor beta chains presented below share a single source sample, sequenced in a study of T cells in Graves' hyperthyroidism and ophthalmopathy. Using RNA transcripts as the source, TCR beta CDR3 regions were amplified. HTBI primers were employed in a first-round RT-PCR of the TCR CDR3. A single record per CDR3 protein comes from TCRdb applying MiXCR to the multiplex PCR reads. This sample carries hundreds of thousands of distinct CDR3 sequences, about two fifths of them seen once, and the ten largest clones take about 9%. The sequencing sample was made of blood. Receptors originate from a man between 18 and 29 years old with Graves' hyperthyroidism.

As for this clonotype: The junction shows a germline mismatch at one end, possibly a read error. The gene calls are TRBV3-1 and TRBJ1-2; 7 nucleotides align to TRBD1. The CDR3 runs 11 residues. Germline V gene sequence: CDR1 LGHDT, CDR2 YNNKEL (reference sequence). CDR3 sequence (DNA): TGTGCCAGCAAACAGGGGTATGGCCACACCTTC. Translation gives CASKQGYGHTF. The full variable domain, in which reference TRBV3-1 and TRBJ1-2 provide the parts outside the CDR3, is DTAVSQTPKYLVTQMGNDKSIKCEQNLGHDTMYWYKQDSKKFLKIMFSYNNKELIINETVPNRFSPKSPDKAHLNLHINSLELGDSAVYFCASKQGYGHTFGSGTRLTVV.

This clonotype has ten or more counts. The chain joins TRBV7-2 to TRBJ2-7; 9 nucleotides line up with TRBD1. Germline V gene sequence: CDR1 SGHTA, CDR2 FQGNSA. This CDR3 has 11 amino acids. The CDR3 loop is CASSLTDRGRV. The CDR3 nucleotides read TGTGCCAGCAGCCTTACGGACAGGGGTCGTGTC.

The rearrangement joins TRBV15 to TRBJ2-7, with 9 bases lining up with TRBD1. The J segment lost 1 base and the V segment lost 3 bases, leaving 4 bases of the junction unmatched. This CDR3 spans 15 amino acids. Germline lookup yields CDR1 LNHNV and CDR2 YYDKDF (reference sequence). The CDR3 nucleotides read TGTGCCACCAGCAGCTCCGGGACAGGGTCCTACGAGCAGTACTTC. It is translated as CATSSSGTGSYEQYF.

This clonotype was seen a handful of times. The V gene is TRBV6-5, the J gene TRBJ1-5, with 8 bases that match TRBD1. The CDR3 spans 15 residues. Germline V gene sequence: CDR1 MNHEY, CDR2 SVGAGI. J was trimmed by 5 bases and V by 4 bases; bases with no gene match: 7. The CDR3 DNA reads TGTGCCAGCAGTTTCGGGACAGGAGGTGATCAGCCCCAGCATTTT. Protein: CASSFGTGGDQPQHF.

The chain links TRBV2 to TRBJ1-2; TRBD1 is a possible D gene (5 bases). Germline CDR1 reads SNHLY; CDR2 reads FYNNEI. V gave up 3 bases and J gave up 3 bases, with 14 bases separating them. The CDR3 loop spans 15 amino acids. The CDR3 coding sequence is TGTGCCAGCAGTGATCTTGGCAGGGAGGACTATGGCTACACCTTC. The encoded protein is CASSDLGREDYGYTF.

This chain's CDR3 is CSAMHLGQGASYEQYF. The CDR3 DNA sequence: TGCAGTGCTATGCACTTGGGACAGGGGGCGTCGTACGAGCAGTACTTC. The chain carries TRBV20-1 and TRBJ2-7, with 12 bases lining up with TRBD1. The germline V gene encodes CDR1 DFQATT and CDR2 SNEGSKA (reference sequence). The CDR3 spans 16 residues. Unmatched junction bases numbered 11, after V lost 4 bases and J lost 4 bases.

Remarks on this clonotype: The junction does not match germline at one end; this may be a read error. J is TRBJ2-7 and V is TRBV5-4; 9 nucleotides line up with TRBD1. The CDR3 extends over 15 amino acids. In germline, CDR1 is SGHNT, CDR2 YYREEE (reference sequence). As DNA, the CDR3 is TGTGCCGGCAGCTTGTTGGACAGGGGACGACACGAGCAGTACTTC. This sequence encodes CAGSLLDRGRHEQYF.

Worth noting for this clonotype: A clone one base away is much larger, so this may be a read error. J is TRBJ2-2 and V is TRBV7-6, with D unclear. CDR1 is SGHVS and CDR2 is FNYEAQ in the germline V gene. This CDR3 is 13 amino acids long. CDR3 amino acids: CAGSPSLTGELFF. The CDR3 nucleotides read TGTGCCGGCAGCCCAAGCCTTACCGGGGAGCTGTTTTTT.

This clonotype appeared many times. In nucleotides, the CDR3 is TGTGCCAGCAGCGTATACAGGGTGAACACTGAAGCTTTCTTT. Amino acids: CASSVYRVNTEAFF. The chain recombines TRBV7-2 with TRBJ1-1; a weak D match, TRBD1 (6 bases). This CDR3 has 14 amino acids. CDR1 and CDR2 (germline): SGHTA, FQGNSA. V dropped 5 bases and J dropped 0 bases, with 10 bases sitting between them.

The sample holds many counts of this clonotype. The genes are TRBV2 and TRBJ2-7; D is ambiguous. Germline assignment: CDR1 SNHLY and CDR2 FYNNEI. Trimming left V 8 bases short and J 0 bases short, with 14 bases between. This CDR3 comprises 14 residues. The CDR3 loop is CASSQVLNSYEQYF. CDR3 DNA: TGTGCCAGCTCCCAGGTCCTCAACTCCTACGAGCAGTACTTC.

Many counts were recorded for this clonotype. This chain connects TRBV2 to TRBJ1-2; a possible D gene is TRBD1 (5 bases). The V end lost 6 bases, the J end lost 3 bases, and 8 bases lay between the germline ends. Germline CDR1 SNHLY, CDR2 FYNNEI. The CDR3 length is 12 residues. CDR3 nucleotide sequence: TGTGCCAGCAGGGGGCCGTACTATGGCTACACCTTC. Protein sequence: CASRGPYYGYTF.

In regard to this clonotype: A junction end diverges from the germline sequence, so it may reflect a read error. The chain has TRBV5-1 and TRBJ2-6, with a weak D call TRBD2 (6 bases). Looked up from germline, CDR1 is SGHRS and CDR2 is YFSETQ. The CDR3 length is 14 residues. DNA of the CDR3: TGCGCCAGCAGCCCCGGGACCGGGGGCAACGTCCTGACTTTC. Translating gives CASSPGTGGNVLTF.

The chain uses TRBV10-3 and TRBJ1-5; D is perhaps TRBD1 (5 bases). V was cut by 10 bases and J by 4 bases, with 17 bases left in between. Germline V CDR1 and CDR2: ENHRY, SYGVKD. The CDR3 is 14 amino acids. The CDR3: CATSSRVGNQPQHF. The CDR3 DNA sequence: TGTGCCACCAGCAGCAGGGTGGGAAATCAGCCCCAGCATTTT.

In its sample, this clonotype was seen many times. This chain connects TRBV7-2 to TRBJ2-7; D possibly corresponds to TRBD2 (6 bases). The V end was cut by 0 bases, the J end by 4 bases, with 7 bases between. Germline V gives CDR1 SGHTA, CDR2 FQGNSA. This CDR3 has 13 residues. CDR3: CASSLAEGYEQYF. In DNA, the CDR3 is TGTGCCAGCAGCTTAGCGGAGGGATACGAGCAGTACTTC.

The V call is TRBV4-2, the J call TRBJ2-1; a weak D match, TRBD2 (6 bases). This CDR3 spans 14 amino acids. CDR1 and CDR2 from the germline V gene are LGHNA and YNFKEQ. Trimming stripped 0 bases from V and 6 bases from J, with 9 bases between. This chain's CDR3 is CASSQEASANEQFF. CDR3 bases: TGTGCCAGCAGCCAAGAGGCTAGCGCCAATGAGCAGTTCTTC.

With respect to this clonotype: A read error may produce the germline difference seen at one junction end. The rearrangement joins TRBV29-1 to TRBJ2-2; tentative D call: TRBD2 (6 bases). Germline V gene data show CDR1 as SQVTM and CDR2 as ANQGSEA. CDR3 size: 13 residues. In DNA, the CDR3 is TGCAGCGTTGAAGGGTATGACGCCGGGGGGCTGTTTTTT. Translating it yields CSVEGYDAGGLFF.

This clonotype was observed a single time. The genes are TRBV7-6 and TRBJ1-3, with D possibly matching TRBD1 (5 bases). This CDR3 contains 16 residues. Germline V CDR1 and CDR2: SGHVS, FNYEAQ. The V end lost 7 bases, the J end lost 0 bases, and 16 bases lay between the germline ends. The CDR3 loop reads CASKGFGASSGNTIYF. The CDR3 bases are TGTGCCAGCAAGGGGTTCGGGGCTAGCTCTGGAAACACCATATATTTT.

The CDR3 DNA follows: TGTGCCAGCAGTGGGACAGCGGGGATGTCTGGAAACACCATATATTTT. Protein product: CASSGTAGMSGNTIYF. The chain couples TRBV7-9 to TRBJ1-3, with TRBD1 matching over 7 bases. The CDR3 is made up of 16 amino acids. CDR1 is SEHNR and CDR2 is FQNEAQ in the germline V gene (reference sequence). V lost 6 bases, J lost 1 base, and 9 bases stayed unmatched.

The J gene is TRBJ1-5, the V gene TRBV20-1, with 9 bases that match TRBD1. V trimming: 6 bases; J trimming: 8 bases; junction bases outside the gene matches: 11. CDR1 is DFQATT and CDR2 is SNEGSKA in the germline V gene (reference sequence). CDR3 length: 14 amino acids. This CDR3 is CSAMDRGFNKPQHF. CDR3 DNA: TGCAGTGCCATGGACAGGGGATTTAATAAGCCCCAGCATTTT.

This clonotype was seen ten or more times. The J gene is TRBJ1-4, the V gene TRBV20-1; unclear D gene. Germline V CDR1 and CDR2: DFQATT, SNEGSKA (reference sequence). V lost 5 bases and J lost 7, with 11 bases in between. This CDR3 is 12 amino acids long. CDR3 sequence: CSAPGSGEKLFF. CDR3 coding DNA: TGCAGTGCTCCGGGGAGCGGTGAAAAACTGTTTTTT.

This clonotype was seen a few times. The chain combines TRBV19 with TRBJ2-5; 9 bases map to TRBD2. V trimming: 4 bases; J trimming: 6 bases; junction bases outside the gene matches: 6. CDR1 is LNHDA, CDR2 SQIVND, per germline (reference sequence). The CDR3 is 14 amino acids. This CDR3 reads CASSSGRASQTQYF. DNA for the CDR3: TGTGCCAGTAGTAGCGGGAGGGCCTCCCAGACCCAGTACTTC. Based on the CDR3 plus reference TRBV19 and TRBJ2-5, the full variable domain is DGGITQSPKYLFRKEGQNVTLSCEQNLNHDAMYWYRQDPGQGLRLIYYSQIVNDFQKGDIAEGYSVSREKKESFPLTVTSAQKNPTAFYLCASSSGRASQTQYFGPGTRLLVL.

This clonotype was counted many times. J is TRBJ2-7 and V is TRBV29-1, with TRBD2 as a possible D gene (5 bases). The CDR3 consists of 13 residues. CDR1 and CDR2 (germline): SQVTM, ANQGSEA. Trimming stripped 1 base from V and 5 bases from J, with 12 bases between. The CDR3 protein is CSVEGLALDEQYF. The CDR3 coding sequence is TGCAGCGTTGAAGGGCTAGCCCTCGACGAGCAGTACTTC.

This clonotype was seen many times. This chain uses TRBV7-2 with TRBJ2-2, with 7 bases aligning to TRBD1. V was clipped by 5 bases and J by 1 base; unmatched bases: 4. The CDR3 runs 15 residues. The V gene's germline CDR1 is SGHTA and CDR2 FQGNSA. The CDR3 sequence is CASSQGGRNTGELFF. Written as DNA, the CDR3 is TGTGCCAGCAGCCAAGGGGGCAGGAACACCGGGGAGCTGTTTTTT.

The V call is TRBV19, the J call TRBJ1-5; possibly TRBD1 for D (5 bases). Looked up from germline, CDR1 is LNHDA and CDR2 is SQIVND (reference sequence). Trimming removed 6 bases from V and 3 bases from J, with 15 bases in between. The CDR3 contains 15 residues. CDR3 sequence: CASRPGVGNNQPQHF. Here the CDR3 DNA reads TGTGCCAGTAGGCCGGGGGTGGGTAACAATCAGCCCCAGCATTTT.

Comments on this clonotype: Given a much more abundant clone one base away, this may be a read error. Because the CDR3 is missing its conserved closing phenylalanine or tryptophan, this is likely a read error. The rearrangement links TRBV7-9 to TRBJ1-6, with 7 bases matching TRBD1. The germline CDR1 and CDR2 sequences are SEHNR and FQNEAQ (reference sequence). The CDR3 consists of 14 residues. V shed 6 bases and J 7 bases; nucleotides not matched to a gene: 6. The CDR3 loop reads CASRSGTANSPLHL. The CDR3 DNA sequence: TGTGCCAGCAGGTCCGGGACAGCAAATTCACCCCTCCACCTT.

V and J are TRBV12-3 or TRBV12-4 and TRBJ2-2; TRBD2 might be the D (6 bases). This CDR3 has 13 residues. The V gene lost 6 bases and the J gene lost 10 bases, with 15 bases spanning the gap. The chain's CDR3 is CASRDGTRQELFF. The DNA for the CDR3 is TGTGCCAGCAGGGACGGGACTCGCCAGGAGCTGTTTTTT.

This clonotype was counted at least ten times. The V call is TRBV10-3, the J call TRBJ2-5, with D possibly matching TRBD1 (6 bases). The V and J ends lost 8 bases and 3 bases respectively, with 10 bases between them. This CDR3 has 12 residues. Germline CDR1 and CDR2: ENHRY and SYGVKD. The CDR3 protein is CAIGRQEETQYF. In nucleotides, the CDR3 is TGTGCCATCGGCCGACAGGAAGAGACCCAGTACTTC.

The sample holds many counts of this clonotype. The chain couples TRBV2 to TRBJ2-7; D perhaps matches TRBD1 (6 bases). CDR1 and CDR2 from the germline V gene are SNHLY and FYNNEI. CDR3 size: 12 residues. Trimming left V 6 bases short and J 5 bases short, with 11 bases between. CDR3 sequence (DNA): TGTGCCAGCAGCGTACAGGGAAACGAGCAGTACTTC. Amino acids: CASSVQGNEQYF.

The rearrangement joins TRBV5-1 to TRBJ1-5; no clear D. Trimming took 0 bases from V and 1 from J, leaving 11 bases between them. The CDR3 contains 16 residues. Germline CDR1 is SGHRS and CDR2 is YFSETQ. The CDR3 loop reads CASSLGVRGSNQPQHF. CDR3 sequence (DNA): TGCGCCAGCAGCTTGGGAGTACGGGGAAGCAATCAGCCCCAGCATTTT. Using reference TRBV5-1 and TRBJ1-5 for the parts outside the CDR3, the full variable domain is KAGVTQTPRYLIKTRGQQVTLSCSPISGHRSVSWYQQTPGQGLQFLFEYFSETQRNKGNFPGRFSGRQFSNSRSEMNVSTLELGDSALYLCASSLGVRGSNQPQHFGDGTRLSIL.